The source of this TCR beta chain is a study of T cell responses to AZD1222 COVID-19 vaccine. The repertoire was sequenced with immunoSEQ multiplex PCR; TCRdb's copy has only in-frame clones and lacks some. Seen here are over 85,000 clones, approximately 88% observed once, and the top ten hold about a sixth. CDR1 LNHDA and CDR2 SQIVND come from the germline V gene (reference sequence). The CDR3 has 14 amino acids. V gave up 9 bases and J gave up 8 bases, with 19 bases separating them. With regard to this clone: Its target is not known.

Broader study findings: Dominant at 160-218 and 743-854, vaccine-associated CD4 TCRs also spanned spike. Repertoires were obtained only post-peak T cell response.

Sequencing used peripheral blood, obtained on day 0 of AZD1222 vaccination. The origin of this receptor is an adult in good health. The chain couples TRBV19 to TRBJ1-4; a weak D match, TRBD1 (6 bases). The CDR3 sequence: CASQDTGIGEKLFF. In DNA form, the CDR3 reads TGTGCCAGCCAGGACACAGGGATAGGGGAAAAACTGTTTTTT.